The 14 T cell receptor beta chains given below trace back to one sample, sequenced in a study of memory CD4+ T cells and cytomegalovirus serostatus. Measured with immunoSEQ multiplex PCR; TCRdb has only the in-frame clones, and not every one. The profile shows about 44,000 clones, less than 85% of them singletons. The sort gate was single viable CD3+CD4+CD8-CD45RO+ cells for memory CD4+ T cells. Sequences were obtained from memory CD4+ T cells from blood. The receptors stem from an adult in good health and CMV-seronegative.

This clone has a handful of counts. The chain is built from TRBV21-1 and TRBJ1-2. TRBV21-1 is a pseudogene segment. There are 15 residues in the CDR3. In DNA, the CDR3 is TGTGCCAGCAGACTCAAACTAAGTACTAACTATGGCTACACCTTC. This codes for CASRLKLSTNYGYTF.

The CDR3 bases are TGTGCCAGCAGCTTGGCACCGACTAGCGGGGGGGCAGATACGCAGTATTTT. Translation: CASSLAPTSGGADTQYF. The rearrangement joins TRBV5-4 to TRBJ2-3; TRBD2 aligns across 14 bases. The CDR3 runs to 17 residues. Per germline, CDR1 SGHNT and CDR2 YYREEE (reference sequence). Trimming took 0 bases from V and 4 from J; bases not matched to a gene: 4. The full variable domain, rest sourced from reference TRBV5-4 and TRBJ2-3, is ETGVTQSPTHLIKTRGQQVTLRCSSQSGHNTVSWYQQALGQGPQFIFQYYREEENGRGNFPPRFSGLQFPNYSSELNVNALELDDSALYLCASSLAPTSGGADTQYFGPGTRLTVL.

This rearrangement joins TRBV5-6 to TRBJ2-2; tentative D call: TRBD1 (5 bases). Germline CDR1 SGHDT, CDR2 YYEEEE. Trimming stripped 5 bases from V and 5 bases from J, with 10 bases between. This CDR3 contains 13 residues. Here the CDR3 reads CASRGRRTGELFF. The CDR3 bases are TGTGCCAGCAGGGGGCGCCGGACCGGGGAGCTGTTTTTT.

The chain recombines TRBV19 with TRBJ1-2, with a tentative D call TRBD1 (6 bases). Germline V gene sequence: CDR1 LNHDA, CDR2 SQIVND (reference sequence). Trimming took off 9 bases at V and 1 base at J, with 12 bases between the two ends. The CDR3 is 13 amino acids. Written as DNA, the CDR3 is TGTGCCAGCGGGACAATCAGTAACTATGGCTACACCTTC. This encodes CASGTISNYGYTF.

The chain is built from TRBV28 and TRBJ2-5; D is possibly TRBD2 (7 bases). This CDR3 is 17 amino acids long. From germline, CDR1 is MDHEN and CDR2 SYDVKM. V was clipped by 6 bases and J by 0 bases, with 20 bases between them. The CDR3 loop reads CASSSLMRGGYQETQYF. In nucleotides, the CDR3 is TGTGCCAGCAGCTCCTTGATGAGGGGGGGGTACCAAGAGACCCAGTACTTC. The full variable domain, its missing parts supplied by reference TRBV28 and TRBJ2-5, is DVKVTQSSRYLVKRTGEKVFLECVQDMDHENMFWYRQDPGLGLRLIYFSYDVKMKEKGDIPEGYSVSREKKERFSLILESASTNQTSMYLCASSSLMRGGYQETQYFGPGTRLLVL.

The genes are TRBV11-3 and TRBJ1-5, with D hard to call. The germline V gene has CDR1 SGHNT and CDR2 YENEEA. CDR3 length equals 13 residues. The V and J ends lost 5 bases and 5 bases respectively, with 10 bases between them. The CDR3 region has the DNA TGTGCCAGCAGCCTGCGAGAGGATCAGCCCCAGCATTTT. Residues: CASSLREDQPQHF.

This clone was seen more than once but under ten times. The chain carries TRBV19 and TRBJ1-4; a possible D gene is TRBD1 (6 bases). This CDR3 region has 13 residues. The germline V gene encodes CDR1 LNHDA and CDR2 SQIVND (reference sequence). Trimming shortened V by 8 bases and J by 7 bases, and 14 bases separated the two germline ends. The CDR3 loop reads CASARNRAEKLFF. Written as DNA, the CDR3 is TGTGCCAGTGCACGAAACAGGGCTGAAAAACTGTTTTTT. The complete variable domain, with remaining parts taken from reference TRBV19 and TRBJ1-4, reads DGGITQSPKYLFRKEGQNVTLSCEQNLNHDAMYWYRQDPGQGLRLIYYSQIVNDFQKGDIAEGYSVSREKKESFPLTVTSAQKNPTAFYLCASARNRAEKLFFGSGTQLSVL.

The DNA for the CDR3 is TGTGCCAGCAGCCTCAGGGGTTATAATTCACCCCTCCACTTT. Translation: CASSLRGYNSPLHF. V usage is TRBV5-6 and J usage is TRBJ1-6; D possibly corresponds to TRBD1 (6 bases). Trimming left V 4 bases short and J 4 bases short, with 9 bases between. Germline V CDR1 and CDR2: SGHDT, YYEEEE. This CDR3 spans 14 amino acids.

This clone has just a few counts. V and J are TRBV5-1 and TRBJ2-3, with 15 bases matching TRBD2. The CDR3 is 17 residues long. In germline, CDR1 is SGHRS, CDR2 YFSETQ. V lost 6 bases and J lost 2; bases outside the gene matches: 7. CDR3 in DNA: TGCGCCAGCACCCCGGGACTAGCGGGGGGTTACACAGATACGCAGTATTTT. It is translated as CASTPGLAGGYTDTQYF.

This chain joins TRBV5-1 and TRBJ1-3; D is possibly TRBD1 (5 bases). Germline loops: CDR1 SGHRS, CDR2 YFSETQ. Trimming left V 6 bases short and J 2 bases short, with 15 bases between. The CDR3 length is 15 residues. As DNA, the CDR3 is TGCGCCAGCATGTTATCAGGGCAACCTGGAAACACCATATATTTT. Translated: CASMLSGQPGNTIYF.

The genes are TRBV4-1 and TRBJ1-5; D is undetermined. Deletions cut 1 base from V and 4 bases from J, with 8 bases between. The CDR3 runs to 14 residues. Germline V gene lookup returns CDR1 MGHRA and CDR2 YSYEKL. The CDR3 DNA reads as TGCGCCAGCAGCCAAGCACAGATGAATCAGCCCCAGCATTTT. The encoded protein is CASSQAQMNQPQHF.

V gene TRBV7-9 combines with J gene TRBJ2-7; 8 bases are shared with TRBD2. The CDR3 contains 14 residues. V lost 5 bases and J lost 1; bases outside the gene matches: 4. Germline CDR1 is SEHNR and CDR2 is FQNEAQ (reference sequence). For the CDR3, the DNA is TGTGCCAGCAGCCCCGGGAGGGGTTCCTACGAGCAGTACTTC. Encoded protein: CASSPGRGSYEQYF.

The chain is built from TRBV19 and TRBJ1-6; 7 bases agree with TRBD1. Germline-derived CDR1 and CDR2 are LNHDA and SQIVND (reference sequence). The CDR3 contains 18 residues. J lost 3 bases, V lost 3 bases, and 11 bases had no gene match. This CDR3 is CASSMTPHRTGYNSPLHF. The CDR3 DNA sequence: TGTGCCAGTAGTATGACCCCACACCGGACAGGCTATAATTCACCCCTCCACTTT.

The chain combines TRBV21-1 with TRBJ2-1; the D segment call TRBD1 is taken from the table without a DNA check. TRBV21-1 is assigned pseudogene status. CDR3 length: 14 amino acids. The CDR3 nucleotides read TGTGCCAGCAGCAAAGTGGCAGGGGCCAATGAGCAGTTCTTC. This translates into CASSKVAGANEQFF.